This entry is about one T cell receptor (beta chain). Its antigen is not identified. Germline V gives CDR1 SGHTA, CDR2 FQGNSA. The junction had 10 bases not matched to a gene; V was cut back by 5 bases and J by 9 bases. The CDR3 extends over 15 amino acids. This specimen comes from a study of cytomegalovirus exposure and HLA in healthy donors. Study summary: An earlier analysis identified under 130 million unique TCR beta sequences in about 179 million T cells. Study observations and caveats: Later analysis suggested most CMV-associated TCR beta chains were HLA-restricted.

The PCR made use of 60 Vbeta and 13 Jbeta primers. Using immunoSEQ multiplex PCR, the repertoire was profiled, and TCRdb retains in-frame clones only, with some absent. The sample includes about 160,000 clones, 70% to 90% of them seen just once. This chain connects TRBV7-2 to TRBJ2-1, with TRBD2 matching over 10 bases. Sequenced: PBMCs. The clonotype was recovered from a woman aged 18-30 years in good health and CMV-seronegative. The CDR3 loop reads CASSITSGDYGEQFF. DNA for the CDR3: TGTGCCAGCAGCATAACTAGCGGGGATTACGGTGAGCAGTTCTTC.